This T cell receptor beta chain emerged from a study of control samples from healthy donors and cancer patients. The germline CDR1 and CDR2 sequences are SGDLS and YYNGEE. The length of the CDR3 is 15 residues. V shed 1 base and J 1 base; nucleotides not matched to a gene: 2. TCRdb keeps only in-frame clones here, not all; method: immunoSEQ multiplex PCR. The top ten hold less than 7% of the sample, which has some 130,000 clones, roughly 89% seen once. Sequences were obtained from blood. The J gene is TRBJ2-3, the V gene TRBV9; TRBD2 matches at 8 bases. The receptor comes from a man younger than 35 in good health. The CDR3 loop reads CASSVSGGGTDTQYF. In DNA, the CDR3 is TGTGCCAGCAGCGTATCGGGGGGGGGCACAGATACGCAGTATTTT.